This TCR beta chain stems from a study of chronic HIV infection and antiretroviral therapy (dated by TCRdb to the mid-2010s). The CDR3 contains 13 residues, cysteine and phenylalanine counted. The DNA shown is the 39-base CDR3, in frame from base 1. V lost 3 bases and J lost 9 bases; the stretch between them is 12 bases long. The germline V gene (reference sequence) gives CDR1 as LNHNV and CDR2 as YYDKDF. Library creation used 5' RACE. The instrument given in TCRdb is Illumina MiSeq. TCRdb handled the public reads itself, with Q25 trimming in fastp and clone calling in MiXCR, and kept productive beta chains. Records with the same CDR3 protein are collapsed into one entry carrying the most frequent genes and DNA. This sample is represented by 40,000 or so distinct CDR3 sequences; roughly 8.8% of them were singletons. The leading ten clones occupy 2.9% of the sample. Worth noting for this clonotype: Its binding antigen is unknown. Per-nucleotide qualities are absent, and no much larger clonotype sits a single base away.

The rearrangement joined TRBV15 to TRBJ2-1, with an unclear D gene assignment. The sequence derives from an adult who had HIV and had not received antiretroviral therapy, or was an uninfected healthy control (not recorded which). Sequenced: peripheral blood. The DNA reads as follows: TGTGCCACCAGCAGCCTCCAGTTGACTGAGCAGTTCTTC. It codes for CATSSLQLTEQFF.